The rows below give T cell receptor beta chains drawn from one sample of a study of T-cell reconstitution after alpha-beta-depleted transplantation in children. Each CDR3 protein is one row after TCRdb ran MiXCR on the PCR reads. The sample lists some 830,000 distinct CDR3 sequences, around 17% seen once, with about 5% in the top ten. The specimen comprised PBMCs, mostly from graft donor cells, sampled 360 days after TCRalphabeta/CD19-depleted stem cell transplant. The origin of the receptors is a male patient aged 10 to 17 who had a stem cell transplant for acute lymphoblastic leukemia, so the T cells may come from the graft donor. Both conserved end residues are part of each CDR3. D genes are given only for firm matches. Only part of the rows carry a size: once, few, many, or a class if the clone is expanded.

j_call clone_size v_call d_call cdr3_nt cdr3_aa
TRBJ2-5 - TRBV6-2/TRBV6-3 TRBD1 TGTGCCAGCAGTTACGGTTACCGGTCGTCCGGGACAGAAGAGACCCAGTACTTC CASSYGYRSSGTEETQYF
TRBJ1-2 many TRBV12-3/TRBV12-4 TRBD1 TGTGCCAGCAGTCTGACAGGGTTCGGCGCTAGCTACACCTTC CASSLTGFGASYTF
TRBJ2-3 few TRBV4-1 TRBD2 TGCGCCAGCAGCTCTACCCCACTACTAGCGCGGTACACAGATACGCAGTATTTT CASSSTPLLARYTDTQYF
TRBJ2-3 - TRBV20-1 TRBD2 TGCAGTGCTCGCAGGACTAGCGGGAGAAAGTCAGATACGCAGTATTTT CSARRTSGRKSDTQYF
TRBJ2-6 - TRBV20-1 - TGCAGTGCTAGCCAGTCGAACGTCCTGACTTTC CSASQSNVLTF
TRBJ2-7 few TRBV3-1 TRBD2 TGTGCCAGCAGACCCATGGGACTAGCGGGTAGAGGGAACTACGAGCAGTACTTC CASRPMGLAGRGNYEQYF
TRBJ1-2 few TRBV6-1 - TGTGCCAGCAGTCGTCGGGGACAACCAGACTATGGCTACACCTTC CASSRRGQPDYGYTF
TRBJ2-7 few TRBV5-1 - TGCGCCAGCAGCCCCGACTCCGGGACCCAATCCTACGAGCAGTACTTC CASSPDSGTQSYEQYF
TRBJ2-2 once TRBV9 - TGTGCCAGCAGCGATAGACGAGGGGGAAACACCGGGGAGCTGTTTTTT CASSDRRGGNTGELFF
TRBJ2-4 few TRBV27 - TGTGCCAGCAGTTTAATAGGACAAGCCAAAAACATTCAGTACTTC CASSLIGQAKNIQYF
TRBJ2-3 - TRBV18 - TGTGCCAGCTCCGCGCTGCAGGGGAGTGGAGATACGCAGTATTTT CASSALQGSGDTQYF
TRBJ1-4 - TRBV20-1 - TGCAGTGCTAGAGTTCGAGGCACAACTAATGAAAAACTGTTTTTT CSARVRGTTNEKLFF
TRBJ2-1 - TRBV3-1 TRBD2 TGTGCCAGCAGCCAAGGAAGTCACCTAGCGGGTGAGCAGTTCTTC CASSQGSHLAGEQFF
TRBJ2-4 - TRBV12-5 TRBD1 TGTGCTAGTGGTTTGTTGACAGGGGGGATTCAGTACTTC CASGLLTGGIQYF
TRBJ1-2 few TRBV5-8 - TGTGCCAGCAGTATGGTCGTCCTATTCCCTTATGGCTACACCTTC CASSMVVLFPYGYTF
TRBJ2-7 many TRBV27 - TGTGCCAGCAGTCTTATGACAGCCTCCTACGAGCAGTACTTC CASSLMTASYEQYF
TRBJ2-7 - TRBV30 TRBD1 TGTGCCTGGAGGACAGGGGCCTACGAGCAGTACTTC CAWRTGAYEQYF